This entry lists 17 T cell receptor beta chains sequenced from one sample in a study of identical twins. Using its own MiXCR run on the 5' RACE reads, TCRdb lists one record per CDR3 protein. The sample lists a few hundred thousand distinct CDR3 sequences, about 18% occurring once. The sequencing sample was made of naive T cells sorted from blood. These receptor sequences come from a man in his forties or fifties in good health.

This clonotype was detected ten times or more. The chain combines TRBV4-2 with TRBJ2-1; D gene unclear. The CDR3 extends over 13 amino acids. The germline V gene encodes CDR1 LGHNA and CDR2 YNFKEQ. Trimming cost V 4 bases and J 5 bases, with 9 bases left between them. The CDR3 here is CASSPREHNEQFF. The CDR3 region has the DNA TGTGCCAGCAGCCCCCGCGAACACAATGAGCAGTTCTTC.

This clonotype was seen more than once but under ten times. This sequence joins TRBV15 and TRBJ2-2; TRBD2 aligns across 8 bases. This CDR3 has 16 residues. Per germline, CDR1 LNHNV and CDR2 YYDKDF (reference sequence). J lost 8 bases, V lost 2 bases, and 10 bases had no gene match. The CDR3 bases are TGTGCCACCAGCAGACCGGGGGTAGCGGGAAAGGGGGAGCTGTTTTTT. Translating it yields CATSRPGVAGKGELFF. The full variable domain, its missing parts supplied by reference TRBV15 and TRBJ2-2, is DAMVIQNPRYQVTQFGKPVTLSCSQTLNHNVMYWYQQKSSQAPKLLFHYYDKDFNNEADTPDNFQSRRPNTSFCFLDIRSPGLGDTAMYLCATSRPGVAGKGELFFGEGSRLTVL.

The genes are TRBV27 and TRBJ1-5; D is perhaps TRBD1 (5 bases). The CDR3 runs 15 residues. V lost 1 base to trimming and J lost 5 bases, with 12 bases between them. Germline V lookup: CDR1 MNHEY, CDR2 SMNVEV (reference sequence). As DNA, the CDR3 is TGTGCCAGCAGTTTATGGGGGGGGAGCGATCAGCCCCAGCATTTT. This sequence encodes CASSLWGGSDQPQHF.

This clonotype turned up a few times. The chain has TRBV6-2 or TRBV6-3 and TRBJ2-1; 8 bases match TRBD2. The CDR3 spans 14 residues. V was clipped by 5 bases and J by 7 bases; unmatched bases: 7. Per the germline V gene, CDR1 is MNHEY and CDR2 is SVGEGT. In nucleotides, the CDR3 is TGTGCCAGCAGTATCCGGGGGGGCCTTAATGAGCAGTTCTTC. Translated, it gives CASSIRGGLNEQFF.

This clonotype turned up a few times. The V call is TRBV20-1, the J call TRBJ1-3; TRBD1 matches at 7 bases. V lost 2 bases to trimming and J lost 2 bases; unmatched junction nucleotides: 9. The CDR3 sequence is 16 residues long. Germline-derived CDR1 and CDR2 are DFQATT and SNEGSKA (reference sequence). CDR3 residues: CSARNHDRAAGNTIYF. DNA of the CDR3: TGCAGTGCTAGAAACCACGACAGGGCGGCTGGAAACACCATATATTTT.

This clonotype appeared many times. V and J are TRBV5-1 and TRBJ2-7, with 8 bases lining up with TRBD1. This CDR3 region has 16 residues. V gave up 1 base and J gave up 2 bases; unmatched junction bases: 8. Per the germline V gene, CDR1 is SGHRS and CDR2 is YFSETQ. CDR3 loop: CASSLRPGQGTYEQYF. DNA of the CDR3: TGCGCCAGCAGCTTGAGGCCAGGACAGGGCACCTACGAGCAGTACTTC.

The CDR3 DNA reads as TGTGCCAGCACCGACTGGACAGGGGGTGATTCACCCCTCCACTTT. It translates to CASTDWTGGDSPLHF. The chain uses TRBV7-9 and TRBJ1-6; 10 nucleotides line up with TRBD1. The CDR3 has 15 amino acids. Germline CDR1 reads SEHNR; CDR2 reads FQNEAQ (reference sequence). Losses at the gene ends were 7 bases for V and 8 bases for J; bases not matched to a gene: 8.

The V call is TRBV5-1, the J call TRBJ2-7; D unclear. V lost 5 bases to trimming and J lost 6 bases, with 12 bases between them. CDR1 and CDR2 (germline): SGHRS, YFSETQ. CDR3 length: 12 residues. CDR3: CASRGGPLEQYF. DNA of the CDR3: TGCGCCAGCAGAGGTGGGCCACTCGAGCAGTACTTC.

This clonotype was counted a few times. This chain links TRBV5-4 with TRBJ2-3; 11 bases fit TRBD2. Trimming took 2 bases from V and 5 from J; bases not matched to a gene: 19. The CDR3 spans 20 residues. Germline assignment: CDR1 SGHNT and CDR2 YYREEE (reference sequence). CDR3 nucleotide sequence: TGTGCCAGCAGCTTTGGGCTCGCTGCTAGCGGGAGGACCGGGGGAGATACGCAGTATTTT. It is translated as CASSFGLAASGRTGGDTQYF.

This clonotype was counted a few times. In DNA, the CDR3 is TGCAGTGCTAGTCTAGCGGGAGGGCCCGGGGAGCTGTTTTTT. It codes for CSASLAGGPGELFF. The chain couples TRBV20-1 to TRBJ2-2; 12 bases align to TRBD2. This CDR3 region has 14 residues. The V segment lost 3 bases and the J segment 6 bases; nucleotides outside the gene matches: 2. Looked up from germline, CDR1 is DFQATT and CDR2 is SNEGSKA (reference sequence).

This clonotype came up a few times. The CDR3 protein is CASSLGLANTEAFF. The CDR3, as DNA: TGTGCCAGCAGCTTAGGACTGGCGAACACTGAAGCTTTCTTT. The chain is built from TRBV5-6 and TRBJ1-1, with D unclear. CDR3 length: 14 amino acids. Per germline, CDR1 SGHDT and CDR2 YYEEEE. V shed 2 bases and J shed 1 base, with 9 bases lying between them.

This clonotype came up many times. The chain joins TRBV29-1 to TRBJ2-1; 7 bases match TRBD1. Germline lookup yields CDR1 SQVTM and CDR2 ANQGSEA. This CDR3 is 14 amino acids long. Trimming at V came to 6 bases and at J to 0 bases, leaving 5 bases not matched to a gene. DNA for the CDR3: TGCAGCGTCCCGACAGGGTTCTCCTACAATGAGCAGTTCTTC. The encoded protein is CSVPTGFSYNEQFF.

This clonotype has a handful of counts. V is TRBV27 and J is TRBJ1-1; D remains unclear. The CDR3 is made up of 15 amino acids. The ends were cut back, 6 bases at V and 8 bases at J, with 22 bases in the middle. CDR1 and CDR2 (germline): MNHEY, SMNVEV (reference sequence). CDR3 nucleotides: TGTGCCAGCAGGGAGATAACCTGGACCGCTAAGGAAGCTTTCTTT. It yields the protein CASREITWTAKEAFF.

The CDR3 loop is CASDGGIVGYNEQFF. The CDR3 nucleotides read TGTGCCAGCGACGGTGGGATCGTGGGGTACAATGAGCAGTTCTTC. This chain joins TRBV25-1 and TRBJ2-1; D is unresolved. The CDR3 runs to 15 residues. Trimming removed 8 bases at V and 4 bases at J, with 18 bases between. From germline, CDR1 is MGHDK and CDR2 SYGVNS.

J is TRBJ2-7 and V is TRBV4-3; no clear D gene. CDR1 is LGHNA, CDR2 YSLEER, per germline. V lost 0 bases and J 2 bases, leaving 14 bases between the germline ends. The CDR3 is made up of 16 amino acids. CDR3 DNA sequence: TGCGCCAGCAGCCAAGAGTTCTGGAATCGCGCCTACGAGCAGTACTTC. This sequence encodes CASSQEFWNRAYEQYF.

The chain links TRBV27 to TRBJ1-5, with TRBD1 matching 7 bases. The CDR3 runs 16 residues. V was pared by 2 bases and J by 6 bases, with 10 bases of the junction left unmatched. Germline CDR1 MNHEY, CDR2 SMNVEV (reference sequence). The CDR3 DNA reads TGTGCCAGCAGTTTAACCAGTCAGGGGGGACGTCAGCCCCAGCATTTT. It specifies CASSLTSQGGRQPQHF.

This clonotype has only a few counts. The chain links TRBV18 to TRBJ2-5, with 8 bases aligning to TRBD2. The CDR3 is 14 residues long. V shed 1 base and J 5 bases; nucleotides not matched to a gene: 3. Germline values: CDR1 KGHSH, CDR2 LQKENI. This chain's CDR3 is CASSPRGGSETQYF. CDR3 in DNA: TGTGCCAGCTCACCACGCGGGGGGAGCGAGACCCAGTACTTC.